This T cell receptor beta chain was obtained from a study of T cell repertoires in cytomegalovirus infection. TCRdb re-called the reads with MiXCR, one entry per CDR3 protein. This table has some 230,000 distinct CDR3 sequences, roughly 20% appearing once. The V end was cut by 4 bases, the J end by 15 bases, with 16 bases between. The germline V gene encodes CDR1 SNHLY and CDR2 FYNNEI. This CDR3 spans 12 amino acids. Findings and caveats of the study: CMV-specific TCR beta clonotypes restricted by HLA-C dominated the ex vivo response. Carriers of CMV and the relevant HLA type were discriminated by public TCR beta frequency.

Remarks on this clonotype: Its antigen remains unknown.

V gene TRBV2 combines with J gene TRBJ2-1, with D perhaps TRBD1 (6 bases). This receptor was identified in a human donor in good health (CMV status not recorded). Some clones in this sample may be carry-over from other donors' samples. The sample consisted of CD8+ T cells from PBMCs. The CDR3 DNA follows: TGTGCCAGCAGTGCCCGACAGGCAGCGCCGTTCTTC. Its protein is CASSARQAAPFF.